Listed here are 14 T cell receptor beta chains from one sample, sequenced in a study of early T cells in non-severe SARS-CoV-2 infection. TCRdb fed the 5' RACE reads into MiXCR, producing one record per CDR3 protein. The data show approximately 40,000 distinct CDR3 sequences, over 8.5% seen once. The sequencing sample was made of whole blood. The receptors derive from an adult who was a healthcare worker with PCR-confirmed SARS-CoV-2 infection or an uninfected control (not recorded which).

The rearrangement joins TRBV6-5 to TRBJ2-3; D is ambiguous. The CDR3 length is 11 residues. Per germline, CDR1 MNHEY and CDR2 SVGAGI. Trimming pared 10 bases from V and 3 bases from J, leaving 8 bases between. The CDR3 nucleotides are TGTGCCACCCACCGGACAGATACGCAGTATTTT. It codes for CATHRTDTQYF.

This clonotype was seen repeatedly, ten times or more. The DNA for the CDR3 is TGTGCCAGCAGCCTTCTTGCTAGCGGCGAGCAGTACTTC. This codes for CASSLLASGEQYF. The rearrangement joins TRBV3-1 to TRBJ2-7; 7 bases agree with TRBD2. The CDR3 loop spans 13 amino acids. Per germline, CDR1 LGHDT and CDR2 YNNKEL (reference sequence). V shed 4 bases, J shed 6 bases, and the junction held 6 bases outside the gene matches.

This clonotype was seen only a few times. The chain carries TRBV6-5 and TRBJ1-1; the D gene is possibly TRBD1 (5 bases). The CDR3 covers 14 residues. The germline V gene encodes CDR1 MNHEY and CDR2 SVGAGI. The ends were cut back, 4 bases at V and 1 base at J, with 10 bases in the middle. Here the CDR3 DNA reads TGTGCCAGCAGTTCCCGACAGAAGAACACTGAAGCTTTCTTT. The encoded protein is CASSSRQKNTEAFF.

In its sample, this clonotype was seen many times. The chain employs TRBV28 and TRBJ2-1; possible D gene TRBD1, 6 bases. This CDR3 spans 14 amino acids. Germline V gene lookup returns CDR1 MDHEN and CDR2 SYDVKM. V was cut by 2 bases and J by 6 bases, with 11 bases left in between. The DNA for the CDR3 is TGTGCCAGCAGTTTAAGTTGGACAGCCAATGAGCAGTTCTTC. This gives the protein CASSLSWTANEQFF.

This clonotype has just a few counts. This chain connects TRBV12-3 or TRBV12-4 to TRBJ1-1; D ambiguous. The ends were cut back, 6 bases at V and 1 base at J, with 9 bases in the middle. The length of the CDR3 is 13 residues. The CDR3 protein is CASRLSKNTEAFF. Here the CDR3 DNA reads TGTGCCAGCAGGCTCAGCAAGAACACTGAAGCTTTCTTT.

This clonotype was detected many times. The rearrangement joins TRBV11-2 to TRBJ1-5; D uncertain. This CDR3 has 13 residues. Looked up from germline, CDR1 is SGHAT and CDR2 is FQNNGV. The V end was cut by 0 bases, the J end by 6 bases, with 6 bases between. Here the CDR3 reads CASSLDRFQPQHF. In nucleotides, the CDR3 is TGTGCCAGCAGCTTAGACCGGTTTCAGCCCCAGCATTTT.

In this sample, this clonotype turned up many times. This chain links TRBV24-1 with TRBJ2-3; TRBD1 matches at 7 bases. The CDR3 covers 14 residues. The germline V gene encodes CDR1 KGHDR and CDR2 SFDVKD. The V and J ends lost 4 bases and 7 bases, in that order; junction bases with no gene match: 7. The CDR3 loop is CATSDTRQGNTQYF. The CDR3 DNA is TGTGCCACCAGTGACACCCGACAGGGAAATACGCAGTATTTT.

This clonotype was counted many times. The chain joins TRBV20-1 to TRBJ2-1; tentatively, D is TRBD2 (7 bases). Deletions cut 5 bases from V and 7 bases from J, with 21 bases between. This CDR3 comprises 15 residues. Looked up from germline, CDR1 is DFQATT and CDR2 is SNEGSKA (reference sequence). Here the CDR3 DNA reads TGCAGTGCTCCCCGGCTCGCGGGGGCTCAGAATGAGCAGTTCTTC. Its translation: CSAPRLAGAQNEQFF.

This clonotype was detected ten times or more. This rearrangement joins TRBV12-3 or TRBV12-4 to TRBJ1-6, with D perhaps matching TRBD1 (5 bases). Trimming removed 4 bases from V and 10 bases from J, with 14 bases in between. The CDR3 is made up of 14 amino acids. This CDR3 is CASSSGRGDSPLHF. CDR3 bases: TGTGCCAGCAGTTCAGGGAGAGGTGACTCACCCCTCCACTTT.

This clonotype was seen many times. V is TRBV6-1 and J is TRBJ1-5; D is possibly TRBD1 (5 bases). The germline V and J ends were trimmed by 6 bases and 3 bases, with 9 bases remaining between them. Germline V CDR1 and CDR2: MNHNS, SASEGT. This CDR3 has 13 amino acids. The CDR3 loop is CASSRTFNQPQHF. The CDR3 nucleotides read TGTGCCAGCAGCCGGACATTCAATCAGCCCCAGCATTTT.

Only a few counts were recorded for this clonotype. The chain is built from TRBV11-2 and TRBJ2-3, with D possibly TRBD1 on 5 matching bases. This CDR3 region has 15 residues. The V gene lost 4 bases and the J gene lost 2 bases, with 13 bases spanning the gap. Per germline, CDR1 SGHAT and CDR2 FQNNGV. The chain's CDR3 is CASSYTGRDTDTQYF. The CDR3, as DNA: TGTGCCAGCAGCTATACAGGACGAGACACAGATACGCAGTATTTT.

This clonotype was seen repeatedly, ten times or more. CDR3 nucleotide sequence: TGCAGCGCCCTCCAGACCGTGGCAGATACGCAGTATTTT. Translation gives CSALQTVADTQYF. The chain links TRBV29-1 to TRBJ2-3, with D unclear. V was cut by 7 bases and J by 4 bases, with 15 bases left in between. The CDR3 loop spans 13 amino acids. The germline CDR1 and CDR2 sequences are SQVTM and ANQGSEA.

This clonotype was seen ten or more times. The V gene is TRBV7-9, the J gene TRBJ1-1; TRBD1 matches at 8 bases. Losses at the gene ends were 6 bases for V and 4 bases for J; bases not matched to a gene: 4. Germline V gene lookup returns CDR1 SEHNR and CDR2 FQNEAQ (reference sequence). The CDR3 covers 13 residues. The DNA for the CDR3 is TGTGCCAGCAGGCCAGGGGGCTTCACTGAAGCTTTCTTT. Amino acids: CASRPGGFTEAFF. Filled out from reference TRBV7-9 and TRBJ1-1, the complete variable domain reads DTGVSQNPRHKITKRGQNVTFRCDPISEHNRLYWYRQTLGQGPEFLTYFQNEAQLEKSRLLSDRFSAERPKGSFSTLEIQRTEQGDSAMYLCASRPGGFTEAFFGQGTRLTVV.

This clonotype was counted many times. CDR3: CASSSDRGHGYTF. In DNA, the CDR3 is TGTGCCAGCAGCTCGGACAGGGGTCATGGCTACACCTTC. The chain carries TRBV7-2 and TRBJ1-2; TRBD1 aligns across 9 bases. Germline V gene sequence: CDR1 SGHTA, CDR2 FQGNSA. Losses at the gene ends were 4 bases for V and 6 bases for J; bases not matched to a gene: 3. The CDR3 sequence is 13 residues long.